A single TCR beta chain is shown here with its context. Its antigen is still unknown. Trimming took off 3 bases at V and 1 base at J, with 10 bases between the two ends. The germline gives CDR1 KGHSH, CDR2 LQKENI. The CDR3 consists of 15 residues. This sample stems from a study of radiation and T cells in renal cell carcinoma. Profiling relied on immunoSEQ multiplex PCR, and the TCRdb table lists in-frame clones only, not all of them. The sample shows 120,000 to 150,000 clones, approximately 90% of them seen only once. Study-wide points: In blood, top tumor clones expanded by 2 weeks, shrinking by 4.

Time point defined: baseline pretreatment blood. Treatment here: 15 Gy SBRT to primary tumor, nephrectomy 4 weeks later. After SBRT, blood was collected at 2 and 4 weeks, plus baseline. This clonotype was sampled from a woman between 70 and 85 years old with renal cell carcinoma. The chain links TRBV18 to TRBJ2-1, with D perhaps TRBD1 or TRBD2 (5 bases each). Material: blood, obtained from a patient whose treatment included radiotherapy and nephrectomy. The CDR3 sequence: CASSPQRGSYNEQFF. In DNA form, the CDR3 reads TGTGCCAGCTCACCCCAGAGGGGATCCTACAATGAGCAGTTCTTC.